A selection of T cell receptor beta chains follows, all from one sample in a study of response to subunit inactivated influenza vaccine. MiXCR, applied by TCRdb to the RT-PCR reads, yields one record per CDR3 protein. This sample has some 500,000 distinct CDR3 sequences, with about 25% found just once. The input for sequencing was CD4+ T cells sorted from PBMCs, taken roughly 5 days after vaccination. The receptors shown here come from a man over 45 who received an inactivated influenza vaccine. Both conserved end residues are part of each CDR3. The D gene is left open where the match is weak. Size values are once, few and many counts, or a class for expanded clones, and some rows have none.

TRBJ1-5 | few | TRBV10-3 | TRBD1 | 15 | TGTGCCATCAGTGAACGGGACAGGAGCAATCAGCCCCAGCATTTT | CAISERDRSNQPQHF
TRBJ2-3 | . | TRBV4-2 | . | 16 | TGTGCCAGCAGCCAAGATCATACGGGTGGCACAGATACGCAGTATTTT | CASSQDHTGGTDTQYF
TRBJ2-7 | few | TRBV20-1 | TRBD1 | 12 | TGCAGTGCGCGGACAGGGGTTTTCGAGCAGTACTTC | CSARTGVFEQYF
TRBJ1-5 | . | TRBV12-3/TRBV12-4 | . | 13 | TGTGCCAGCAGTTTCTCCCGGTGGCAGCCCCAGCATTTT | CASSFSRWQPQHF
TRBJ2-7 | few | TRBV10-3 | . | 17 | TGTGCCATCAGTGGGGGAGATGATTCTTTAGGATTCTACGAGCAGTACTTC | CAISGGDDSLGFYEQYF
TRBJ2-3 | few | TRBV6-2/TRBV6-3 | TRBD2 | 16 | TGTGCCAGCAGTCGTCAGGGACTAGCGGGAACCCATACGCAGTATTTT | CASSRQGLAGTHTQYF
TRBJ1-2 | . | TRBV27 | TRBD1 | 14 | TGTGCCAGCAGTTTAGGGACAGGGGTCGGAGGCTACACCTTC | CASSLGTGVGGYTF
TRBJ2-3 | . | TRBV20-1 | TRBD2 | 15 | TGCAGTGCACAGACTAGCGGGAGCTCGGGAGATACGCAGTATTTT | CSAQTSGSSGDTQYF
TRBJ2-7 | few | TRBV11-2 | TRBD2 | 18 | TGTGCCAGCAGCCGATTTCCCATAGCGGGAGATCGCTCCTACGAGCAGTACTTC | CASSRFPIAGDRSYEQYF
TRBJ2-1 | few | TRBV4-3 | TRBD2 | 17 | TGCGCCAGCAGCCAAGAGCTCGGCGGGGGGGCCTACAATGAGCAGTTCTTC | CASSQELGGGAYNEQFF
TRBJ2-1 | . | TRBV12-3/TRBV12-4 | TRBD2 | 15 | TGTGCCAGCGTACCAAAAACTAGCGACTACAATGAGCAGTTCTTC | CASVPKTSDYNEQFF
TRBJ1-5 | . | TRBV12-3/TRBV12-4 | . | 15 | TGTGCCAGCAGTTTTACCGGGCCGAGCAATCAGCCCCAGCATTTT | CASSFTGPSNQPQHF
TRBJ1-2 | . | TRBV28 | . | 12 | TGTGCCAGCAGGAAAACAGGGTCTGGCTACACCTTC | CASRKTGSGYTF
TRBJ2-7 | . | TRBV20-1 | . | 13 | TGCAGTGCTAGGGGGGGGCCGACCTACGAGCAGTACTTC | CSARGGPTYEQYF
TRBJ2-1 | . | TRBV15 | TRBD1 | 16 | TGTGCCACCAGCAGAGTCCGGACAGGGATTTTGCTTGAGCAGTTCTTC | CATSRVRTGILLEQFF
TRBJ2-3 | many | TRBV7-8 | TRBD2 | 12 | TGTGCCAGCAGGCTCGGGGGGGATACGCAGTATTTT | CASRLGGDTQYF
TRBJ1-2 | few | TRBV20-1 | . | 12 | TGCAGTGCTAGAGGGGTTAACTATGGCTACACCTTC | CSARGVNYGYTF
TRBJ1-1 | . | TRBV14 | TRBD1 | 12 | TGTGCCAGCAGCTCCAGGGGGCGAGAAGCTTTCTTT | CASSSRGREAFF
TRBJ2-3 | . | TRBV7-2 | . | 15 | TGTGCCAGCAGCTCCCAGGGGATCCCCACAGATACGCAGTATTTT | CASSSQGIPTDTQYF
TRBJ2-7 | . | TRBV25-1 | . | 13 | TGTGCCAGCAGTGTCCAGGGAGCCCACGAGCAGTACTTC | CASSVQGAHEQYF
TRBJ2-1 | . | TRBV7-8 | TRBD2 | 15 | TGTGCCAGCAGCTTACTAGCGGGAGATTCGGGTGAGCAGTTCTTC | CASSLLAGDSGEQFF
TRBJ2-1 | few | TRBV7-8 | TRBD2 | 18 | TGTGCCAGCAGCACGACGCTTCTAGCGGGGGGGCCCAGATATGAGCAGTTCTTC | CASSTTLLAGGPRYEQFF
TRBJ2-5 | many | TRBV29-1 | . | 10 | TGCAGCGTTGAGGGGGAGACCCAGTACTTC | CSVEGETQYF
TRBJ2-3 | . | TRBV20-1 | TRBD2 | 14 | TGCAGTGCTATAATGAGCGGGAGCTCAGATACGCAGTATTTT | CSAIMSGSSDTQYF